The 10 T cell receptor beta chains reported below all come from one sample, sequenced in a study of T cells after yellow fever vaccination. TCRdb re-called the 5' RACE reads through MiXCR, storing one row per CDR3 protein. The profile shows about 350,000 distinct CDR3 sequences, approximately 10% of them singletons. Sequenced here: PBMCs, sampled on the day of the first yellow fever vaccination. These receptors were taken from a man aged 18 to 29 who received the YFV17D yellow fever vaccine.

This clonotype occurred many times. This chain uses TRBV4-3 with TRBJ2-3; weak D call: TRBD1 (6 bases). The CDR3 spans 17 residues. Between the trimmed V and J ends, which lost 0 bases and 0 bases, there was a span of 13 bases. Germline V gene sequence: CDR1 LGHNA, CDR2 YSLEER. CDR3 nucleotides: TGCGCCAGCAGCCAAGATTGGTCGACAGGCAGCACAGATACGCAGTATTTT. Translated: CASSQDWSTGSTDTQYF.

This clonotype was recorded a few times. V and J are TRBV11-2 and TRBJ1-1, with D tentatively TRBD1 (5 bases). CDR1 is SGHAT, CDR2 FQNNGV, per germline. This CDR3 is built from 16 residues. Trimming cost V 7 bases and J 0 bases, with 18 bases left between them. The CDR3 is CASKKPKGRMNTEAFF. CDR3 nucleotides: TGTGCCAGCAAGAAACCGAAGGGGAGGATGAACACTGAAGCTTTCTTT.

The chain joins TRBV4-3 to TRBJ2-3; D gene uncertain. Germline CDR1 reads LGHNA; CDR2 reads YSLEER. The CDR3 is 13 amino acids. V was cut by 0 bases and J by 6 bases, with 7 bases left in between. The CDR3 nucleotides read TGCGCCAGCAGCCAAGAGTTACGGGATACGCAGTATTTT. Protein sequence: CASSQELRDTQYF.

On this clonotype itself: The junction differs from germline at one of its ends, possibly a read error. The chain combines TRBV7-2 with TRBJ2-5; no definite D call. The germline V gene encodes CDR1 SGHTA and CDR2 FQGNSA. CDR3 length: 12 residues. CDR3 amino acids: CAISSTQETQYF. The CDR3 coding sequence is TGTGCCATCAGCTCCACCCAAGAGACCCAGTACTTC.

DNA for the CDR3: TGTGCCAGCAGCTTATCCCAAGGGACAGGGGGCTTCTTCGAGCAGTACTTC. Amino acid sequence: CASSLSQGTGGFFEQYF. The rearrangement joins TRBV7-6 to TRBJ2-7, with 12 bases matching TRBD1. The V segment lost 2 bases and the J segment 6 bases; nucleotides outside the gene matches: 11. CDR1 and CDR2 from the germline V gene are SGHVS and FNYEAQ. The CDR3 is 17 amino acids.

V usage is TRBV5-1 and J usage is TRBJ2-2; TRBD2 might be the D (6 bases). Germline assignment: CDR1 SGHRS and CDR2 YFSETQ. Trimming stripped 4 bases from V and 2 bases from J, with 12 bases between. This CDR3 contains 15 residues. The CDR3 DNA reads TGCGCCAGCAGCCTAGGGACTCAAAACACCGGGGAGCTGTTTTTT. It yields the protein CASSLGTQNTGELFF.

This clonotype has a handful of counts. The chain uses TRBV5-1 and TRBJ2-7; no clear D. V was cut by 4 bases and J by 6 bases, with 14 bases left in between. The CDR3 runs to 13 residues. Germline V gives CDR1 SGHRS, CDR2 YFSETQ. CDR3 nucleotides: TGCGCCAGCAGCGAGGCTCCCCTCGGCGAGCAGTACTTC. Translating it yields CASSEAPLGEQYF.

This clonotype was seen only a few times. The V call is TRBV4-1, the J call TRBJ2-1, with 11 bases aligning to TRBD2. The germline gives CDR1 MGHRA, CDR2 YSYEKL. This CDR3 is 16 amino acids long. V was clipped by 1 base and J by 4 bases; unmatched bases: 3. The CDR3 region is CASSQVAGGPYNEQFF. The CDR3 DNA reads TGCGCCAGCAGCCAAGTAGCGGGGGGGCCTTACAATGAGCAGTTCTTC.

This clonotype was found a few times. The rearrangement uses TRBV28 and TRBJ1-2, with a possible D match to TRBD1 (5 bases). V lost 5 bases, J lost 5 bases, and 9 bases lay in between. Germline V gene data show CDR1 as MDHEN and CDR2 as SYDVKM. This CDR3 is built from 12 residues. CDR3 in amino acids: CASSGDVYGYTF. In nucleotides, the CDR3 is TGTGCCAGCAGTGGGGACGTTTATGGCTACACCTTC.

The sample holds a few counts of this clonotype. The CDR3 protein is CASSLSPHNEQFF. The CDR3 coding sequence is TGTGCCAGCAGTTTGAGCCCCCACAATGAGCAGTTCTTC. The rearrangement uses TRBV12-3 or TRBV12-4 and TRBJ2-1; D gene ambiguous. The CDR3 loop spans 13 amino acids. V was trimmed by 3 bases and J by 5 bases, leaving 8 bases between them.